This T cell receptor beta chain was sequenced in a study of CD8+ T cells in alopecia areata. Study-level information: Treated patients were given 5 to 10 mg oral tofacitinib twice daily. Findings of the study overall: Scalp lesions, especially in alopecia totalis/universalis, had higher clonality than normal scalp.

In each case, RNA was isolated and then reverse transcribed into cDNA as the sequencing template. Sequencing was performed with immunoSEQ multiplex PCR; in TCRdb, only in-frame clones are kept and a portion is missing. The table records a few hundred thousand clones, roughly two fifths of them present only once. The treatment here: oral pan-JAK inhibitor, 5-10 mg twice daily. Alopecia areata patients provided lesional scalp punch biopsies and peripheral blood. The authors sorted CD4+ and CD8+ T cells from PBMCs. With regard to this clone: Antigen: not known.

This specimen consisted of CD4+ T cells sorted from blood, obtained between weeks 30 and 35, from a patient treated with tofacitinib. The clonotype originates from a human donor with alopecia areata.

The CDR3 loop reads CASSVGISEGTDTQYF. The DNA for the CDR3 is TGTGCCAGCAGCGTAGGCATTAGCGAGGGCACAGATACGCAGTATTTT. This chain joins TRBV9 and TRBJ2-3; D is perhaps TRBD2 (5 bases). CDR1 and CDR2 from the germline V gene are SGDLS and YYNGEE. The length of the CDR3 is 16 residues. Trimming removed 0 bases from V and 1 base from J, with 12 bases in between.